The source of this T cell receptor (beta chain) is a study of CD8+ T cells in alopecia areata. Germline V gene data show CDR1 as KGHSH and CDR2 as LQKENI. V lost 2 bases and J 5 bases, leaving 7 bases between the germline ends. CDR3 length: 12 amino acids. TCR sequencing used cDNA made by reverse transcription of extracted RNA. Data came from immunoSEQ multiplex PCR; TCRdb stores just in-frame clones and leaves some out. The sample records about 30,000 clones, 62% being singletons. The sample comprised NKG2D-high CD8+ T cells sorted from blood. The J gene is TRBJ2-7, the V gene TRBV18; no firm D call. This TCR was sampled from a human donor with alopecia areata. The CDR3 loop reads CASSPIVDEQYF. The CDR3 DNA is TGTGCCAGCTCACCAATCGTTGACGAGCAGTACTTC.